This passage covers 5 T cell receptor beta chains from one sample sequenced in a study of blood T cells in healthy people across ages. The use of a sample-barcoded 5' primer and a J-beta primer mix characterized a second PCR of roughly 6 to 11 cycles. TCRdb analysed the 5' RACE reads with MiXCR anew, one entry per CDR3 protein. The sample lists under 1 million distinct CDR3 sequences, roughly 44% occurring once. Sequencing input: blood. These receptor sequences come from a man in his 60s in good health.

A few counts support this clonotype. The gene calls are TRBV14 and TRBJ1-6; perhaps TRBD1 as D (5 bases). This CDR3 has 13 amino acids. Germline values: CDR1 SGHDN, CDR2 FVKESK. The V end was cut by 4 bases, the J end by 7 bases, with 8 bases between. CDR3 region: CASSRRQNSPLHF. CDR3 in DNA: TGTGCCAGCAGCCGACGACAGAATTCACCCCTCCACTTT.

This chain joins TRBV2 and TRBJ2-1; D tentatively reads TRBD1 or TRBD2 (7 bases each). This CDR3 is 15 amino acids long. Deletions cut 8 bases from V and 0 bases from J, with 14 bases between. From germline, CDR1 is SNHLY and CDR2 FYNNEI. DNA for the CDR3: TGTGCCAGCTTGGGGAGGGGGCCCTCCTACAATGAGCAGTTCTTC. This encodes CASLGRGPSYNEQFF.

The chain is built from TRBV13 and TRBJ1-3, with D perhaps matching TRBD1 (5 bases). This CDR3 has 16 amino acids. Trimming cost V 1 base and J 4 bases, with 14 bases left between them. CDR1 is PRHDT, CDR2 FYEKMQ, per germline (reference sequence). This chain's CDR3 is CASSLVRDFGGNTIYF. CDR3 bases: TGTGCCAGCAGCTTAGTAAGGGACTTTGGAGGAAACACCATATATTTT. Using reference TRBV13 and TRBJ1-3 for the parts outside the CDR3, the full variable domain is AAGVIQSPRHLIKEKRETATLKCYPIPRHDTVYWYQQGPGQDPQFLISFYEKMQSDKGSIPDRFSAQQFSDYHSELNMSSLELGDSALYFCASSLVRDFGGNTIYFGEGSWLTVV.

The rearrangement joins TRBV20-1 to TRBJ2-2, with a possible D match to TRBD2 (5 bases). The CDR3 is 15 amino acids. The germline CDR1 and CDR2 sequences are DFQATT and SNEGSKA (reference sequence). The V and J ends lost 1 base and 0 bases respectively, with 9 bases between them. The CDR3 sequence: CSARAGVSNTGELFF. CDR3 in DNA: TGCAGTGCTAGAGCCGGGGTTTCGAACACCGGGGAGCTGTTTTTT.

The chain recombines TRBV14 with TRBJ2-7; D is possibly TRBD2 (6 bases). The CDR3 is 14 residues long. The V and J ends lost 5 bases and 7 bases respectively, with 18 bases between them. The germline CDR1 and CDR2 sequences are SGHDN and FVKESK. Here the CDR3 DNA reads TGTGCCAGCAGCTCCCGCGGGGCCTACAATGAGCAGTACTTC. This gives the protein CASSSRGAYNEQYF.